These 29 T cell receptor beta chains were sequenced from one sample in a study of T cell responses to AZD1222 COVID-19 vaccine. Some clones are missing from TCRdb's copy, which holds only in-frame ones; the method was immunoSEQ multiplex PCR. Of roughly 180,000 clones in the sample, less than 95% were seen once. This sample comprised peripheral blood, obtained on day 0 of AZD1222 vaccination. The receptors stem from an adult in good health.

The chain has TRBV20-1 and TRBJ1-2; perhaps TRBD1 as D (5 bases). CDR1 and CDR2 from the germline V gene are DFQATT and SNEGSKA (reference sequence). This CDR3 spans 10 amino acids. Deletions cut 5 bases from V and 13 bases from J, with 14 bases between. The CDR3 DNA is TGCAGTGCTCCTGCTGGGGCTCCCACCTTC. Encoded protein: CSAPAGAPTF.

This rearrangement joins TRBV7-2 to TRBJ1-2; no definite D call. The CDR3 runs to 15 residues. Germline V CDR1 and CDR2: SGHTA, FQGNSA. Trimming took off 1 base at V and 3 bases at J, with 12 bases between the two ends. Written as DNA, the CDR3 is TGTGCCAGCAGCTTAGTGGGTACGGACCACTATGGCTACACCTTC. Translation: CASSLVGTDHYGYTF.

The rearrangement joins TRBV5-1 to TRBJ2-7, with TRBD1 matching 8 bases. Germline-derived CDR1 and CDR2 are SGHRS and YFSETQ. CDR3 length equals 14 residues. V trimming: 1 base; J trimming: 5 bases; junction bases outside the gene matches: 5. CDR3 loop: CASSLRDRSNEQYF. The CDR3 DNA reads TGCGCCAGCAGCTTGAGGGACAGGTCAAACGAGCAGTACTTC.

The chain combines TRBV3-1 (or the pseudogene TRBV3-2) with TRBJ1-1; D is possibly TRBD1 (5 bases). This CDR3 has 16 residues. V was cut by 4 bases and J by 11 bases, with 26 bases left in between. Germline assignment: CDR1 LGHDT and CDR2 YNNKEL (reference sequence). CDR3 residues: CASSLKKRGATPRAFF. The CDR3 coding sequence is TGTGCCAGCAGCCTAAAAAAAAGAGGGGCGACCCCGCGGGCTTTCTTT.

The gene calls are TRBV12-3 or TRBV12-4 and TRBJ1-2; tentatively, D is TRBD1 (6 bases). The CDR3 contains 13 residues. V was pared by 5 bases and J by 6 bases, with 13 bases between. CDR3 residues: CASSEGTTHGYTF. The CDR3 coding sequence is TGTGCCAGCAGTGAAGGGACAACCCATGGCTACACCTTC.

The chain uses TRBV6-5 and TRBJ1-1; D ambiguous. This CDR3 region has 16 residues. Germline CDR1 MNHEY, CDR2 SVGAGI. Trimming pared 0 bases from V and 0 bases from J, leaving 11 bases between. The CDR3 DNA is TGTGCCAGCAGTTACTCATGGGCCCTCATGAACACTGAAGCTTTCTTT. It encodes CASSYSWALMNTEAFF.

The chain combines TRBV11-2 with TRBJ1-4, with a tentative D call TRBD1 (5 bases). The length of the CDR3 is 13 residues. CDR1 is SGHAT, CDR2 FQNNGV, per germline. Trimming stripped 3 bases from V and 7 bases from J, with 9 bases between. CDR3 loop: CASSFSGTEKLFF. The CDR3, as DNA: TGTGCCAGCAGCTTCAGTGGGACTGAAAAACTGTTTTTT. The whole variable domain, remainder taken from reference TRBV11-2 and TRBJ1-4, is EAGVAQSPRYKIIEKRQSVAFWCNPISGHATLYWYQQILGQGPKLLIQFQNNGVVDDSQLPKDRFSAERLKGVDSTLKIQPAKLEDSAVYLCASSFSGTEKLFFGSGTQLSVL.

This CDR3 is CASSWLGNNQPQHF. The CDR3 DNA reads TGTGCCAGCAGTTGGTTGGGCAACAATCAGCCCCAGCATTTT. The chain combines TRBV6-6 with TRBJ1-5; D call uncertain. The CDR3 runs to 14 residues. With 4 bases removed from V and 3 bases from J, the gap between germline ends came to 10 bases. Germline V gene data show CDR1 as MNHNY and CDR2 as SVGAGI (reference sequence).

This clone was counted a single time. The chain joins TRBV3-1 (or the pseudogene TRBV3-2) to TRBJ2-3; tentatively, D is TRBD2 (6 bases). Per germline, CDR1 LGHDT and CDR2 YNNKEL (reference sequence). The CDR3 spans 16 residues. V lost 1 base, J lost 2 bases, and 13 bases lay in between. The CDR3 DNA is TGTGCCAGCAGCCAAGGGCAGCGGGCCTCCACAGATACGCAGTATTTT. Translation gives CASSQGQRASTDTQYF.

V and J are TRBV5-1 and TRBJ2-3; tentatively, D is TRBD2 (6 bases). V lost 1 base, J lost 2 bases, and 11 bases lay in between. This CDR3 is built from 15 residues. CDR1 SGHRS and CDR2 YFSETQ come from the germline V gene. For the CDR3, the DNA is TGCGCCAGCAGCTTGCTCGGGGGAATCACAGATACGCAGTATTTT. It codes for CASSLLGGITDTQYF.

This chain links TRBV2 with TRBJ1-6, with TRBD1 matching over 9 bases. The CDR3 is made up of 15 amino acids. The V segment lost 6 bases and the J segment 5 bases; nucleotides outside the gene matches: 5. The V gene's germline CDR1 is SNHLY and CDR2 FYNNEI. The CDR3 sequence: CASRAGTGNNSPLHF. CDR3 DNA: TGTGCCAGCAGGGCCGGGACAGGGAATAATTCACCCCTCCACTTT.

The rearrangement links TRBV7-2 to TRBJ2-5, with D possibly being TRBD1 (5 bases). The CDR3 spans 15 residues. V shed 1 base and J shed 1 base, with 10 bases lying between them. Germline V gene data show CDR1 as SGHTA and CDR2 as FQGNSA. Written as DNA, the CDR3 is TGTGCCAGCAGCTTAGGTCAAGGGGCCCAAGAGACCCAGTACTTC. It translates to CASSLGQGAQETQYF.

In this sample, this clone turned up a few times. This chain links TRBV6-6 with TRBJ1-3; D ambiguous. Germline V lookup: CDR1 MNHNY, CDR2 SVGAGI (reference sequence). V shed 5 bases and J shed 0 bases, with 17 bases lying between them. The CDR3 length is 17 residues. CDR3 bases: TGTGCCAGCAGTCCACCCTCAAGCGCTAACTCTGGAAACACCATATATTTT. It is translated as CASSPPSSANSGNTIYF.

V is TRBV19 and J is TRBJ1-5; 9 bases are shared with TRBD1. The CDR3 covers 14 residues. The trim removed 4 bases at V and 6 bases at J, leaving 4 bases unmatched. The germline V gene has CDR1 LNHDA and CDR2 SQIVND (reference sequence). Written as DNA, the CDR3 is TGTGCCAGTAGTACCACAGGGGGCGGTCAGCCCCAGCATTTT. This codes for CASSTTGGGQPQHF.

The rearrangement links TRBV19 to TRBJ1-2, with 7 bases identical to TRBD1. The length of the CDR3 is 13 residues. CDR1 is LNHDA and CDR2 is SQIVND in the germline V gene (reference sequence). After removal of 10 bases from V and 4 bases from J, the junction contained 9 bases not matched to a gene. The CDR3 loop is CATHRQGIYGYTF. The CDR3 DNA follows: TGTGCCACCCATCGACAGGGTATCTATGGCTACACCTTC.

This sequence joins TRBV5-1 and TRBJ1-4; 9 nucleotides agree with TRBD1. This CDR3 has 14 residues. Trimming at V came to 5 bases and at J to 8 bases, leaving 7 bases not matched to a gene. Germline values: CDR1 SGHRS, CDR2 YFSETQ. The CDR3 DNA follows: TGCGCCAGCAGTTCGACAGGGGGTGCGGAAAAACTGTTTTTT. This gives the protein CASSSTGGAEKLFF.

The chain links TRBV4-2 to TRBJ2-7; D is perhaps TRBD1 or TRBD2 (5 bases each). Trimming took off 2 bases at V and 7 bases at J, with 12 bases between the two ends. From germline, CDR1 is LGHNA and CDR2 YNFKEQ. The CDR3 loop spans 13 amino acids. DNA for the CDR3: TGTGCCAGCAGCCAAAACCAGGGAGCAGAGCAGTACTTC. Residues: CASSQNQGAEQYF.

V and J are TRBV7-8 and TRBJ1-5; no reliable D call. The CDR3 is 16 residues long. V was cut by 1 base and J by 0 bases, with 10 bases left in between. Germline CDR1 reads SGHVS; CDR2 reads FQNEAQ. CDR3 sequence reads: CASSLGAAGSNQPQHF. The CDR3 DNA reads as TGTGCCAGCAGCTTAGGGGCGGCCGGTAGCAATCAGCCCCAGCATTTT.

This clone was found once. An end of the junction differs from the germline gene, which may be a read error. The CDR3 loop reads CASSRERNHRGPGNSPLHF. CDR3 in DNA: TGTGCTAGCAGCCGGGAGAGGAACCACAGGGGGCCGGGGAATTCACCCCTCCACTTT. The chain carries TRBV7-7 and TRBJ1-6; 9 nucleotides agree with TRBD1. This CDR3 comprises 19 residues. The germline CDR1 and CDR2 sequences are SSHAT and FNYEAQ (reference sequence).

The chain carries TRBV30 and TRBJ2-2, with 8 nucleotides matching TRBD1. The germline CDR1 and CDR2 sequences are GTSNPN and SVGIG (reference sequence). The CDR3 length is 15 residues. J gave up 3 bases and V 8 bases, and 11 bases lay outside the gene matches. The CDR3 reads CAGTRQGIYTGELFF. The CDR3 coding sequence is TGTGCCGGGACGAGACAGGGGATTTACACCGGGGAGCTGTTTTTT.

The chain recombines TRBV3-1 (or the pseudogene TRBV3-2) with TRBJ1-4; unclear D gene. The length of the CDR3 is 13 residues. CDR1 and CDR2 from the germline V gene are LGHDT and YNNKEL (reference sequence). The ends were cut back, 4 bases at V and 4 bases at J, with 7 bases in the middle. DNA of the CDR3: TGTGCCAGCAGCCCAATTCATAATGAAAAACTGTTTTTT. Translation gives CASSPIHNEKLFF.

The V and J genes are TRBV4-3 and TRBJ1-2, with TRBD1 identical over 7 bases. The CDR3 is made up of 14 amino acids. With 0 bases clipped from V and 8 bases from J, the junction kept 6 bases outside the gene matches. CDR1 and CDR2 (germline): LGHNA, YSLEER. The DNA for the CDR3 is TGCGCCAGCAGCCAAGATTCAGGGGGGGAAGGCTACACCTTC. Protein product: CASSQDSGGEGYTF.

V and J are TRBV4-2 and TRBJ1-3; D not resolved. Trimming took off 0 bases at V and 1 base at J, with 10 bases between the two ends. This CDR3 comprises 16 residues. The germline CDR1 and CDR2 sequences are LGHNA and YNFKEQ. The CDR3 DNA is TGTGCCAGCAGCCAAGAATCTGGGAGTTCTGGAAACACCATATATTTT. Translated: CASSQESGSSGNTIYF.

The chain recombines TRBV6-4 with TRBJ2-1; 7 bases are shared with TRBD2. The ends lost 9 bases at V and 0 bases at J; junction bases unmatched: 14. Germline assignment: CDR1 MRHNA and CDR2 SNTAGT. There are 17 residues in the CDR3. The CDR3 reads CARGGLEYLDSYNEQFF. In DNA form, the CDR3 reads TGTGCCAGAGGAGGACTAGAGTATTTAGACTCCTACAATGAGCAGTTCTTC.

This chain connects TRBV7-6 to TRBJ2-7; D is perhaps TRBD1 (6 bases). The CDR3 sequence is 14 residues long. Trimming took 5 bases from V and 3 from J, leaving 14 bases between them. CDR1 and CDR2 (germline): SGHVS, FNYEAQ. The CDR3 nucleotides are TGTGCCAGCAGCGGACGTCCAGGGGTCTACGAGCAGTACTTC. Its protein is CASSGRPGVYEQYF.

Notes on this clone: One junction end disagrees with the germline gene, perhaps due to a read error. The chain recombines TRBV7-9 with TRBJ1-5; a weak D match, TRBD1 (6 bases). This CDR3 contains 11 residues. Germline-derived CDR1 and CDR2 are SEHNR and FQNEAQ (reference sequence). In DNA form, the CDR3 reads TGTGCCAGCAGCTTAGCGCGGGCAGGGGACTTT. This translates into CASSLARAGDF.

The CDR3 DNA sequence: TGTGCCAGCAGCTCCACTCCTAGCGGGGGGATGCCCTACGAGCAGTACTTC. Translation gives CASSSTPSGGMPYEQYF. The rearrangement links TRBV9 to TRBJ2-7; TRBD2 matches at 11 bases. The germline gives CDR1 SGDLS, CDR2 YYNGEE. Trimming at V came to 4 bases and at J to 2 bases, leaving 11 bases not matched to a gene. The CDR3 has 17 residues.

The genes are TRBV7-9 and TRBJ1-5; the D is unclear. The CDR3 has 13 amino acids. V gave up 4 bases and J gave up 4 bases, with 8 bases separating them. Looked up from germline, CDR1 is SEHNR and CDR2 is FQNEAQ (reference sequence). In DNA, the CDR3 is TGTGCCAGCAGCTCCCCGGAAAATCAGCCCCAGCATTTT. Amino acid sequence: CASSSPENQPQHF.

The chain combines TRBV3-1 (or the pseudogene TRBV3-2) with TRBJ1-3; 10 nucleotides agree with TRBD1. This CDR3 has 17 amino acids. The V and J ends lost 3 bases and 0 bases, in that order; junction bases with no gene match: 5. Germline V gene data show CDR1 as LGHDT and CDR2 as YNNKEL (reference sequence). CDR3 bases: TGTGCCAGCAGCCAGGGACAGGGGACAATCTCTGGAAACACCATATATTTT. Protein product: CASSQGQGTISGNTIYF.